Shown below are 7 T cell receptor beta chains from a single sample sequenced in a study of blood T cell repertoires in COVID-19. TCRdb's copy holds only in-frame clones and misses some; the assay was immunoSEQ multiplex PCR. The sample has some 250,000 clones; over 80% are singletons. Input material: peripheral blood. Receptors originate from a man aged 35-49 years with acute or convalescent COVID-19.

This chain joins TRBV6-5 and TRBJ1-4; the D is unclear. In germline, CDR1 is MNHEY, CDR2 SVGAGI. This CDR3 contains 12 residues. V was cut by 7 bases and J by 8 bases, with 11 bases left in between. The CDR3 coding sequence is TGTGCCAGCACACCGGACTGGGAAAAACTGTTTTTT. It yields the protein CASTPDWEKLFF.

This clone was seen a few times. The chain is built from TRBV30 and TRBJ2-7; 9 positions agree with TRBD2. The J segment lost 0 bases and the V segment lost 2 bases, leaving 2 bases of the junction unmatched. CDR3 length: 14 amino acids. CDR1 is GTSNPN, CDR2 SVGIG, per germline (reference sequence). CDR3 in DNA: TGTGCCTGGAGTCTAGCGGGGACCTCCTACGAGCAGTACTTC. It specifies CAWSLAGTSYEQYF.

The chain has TRBV19 and TRBJ2-1, with TRBD2 matching 7 bases. Germline assignment: CDR1 LNHDA and CDR2 SQIVND (reference sequence). Trimming at V came to 5 bases and at J to 1 base, leaving 8 bases not matched to a gene. The length of the CDR3 is 16 residues. CDR3: CASSVIGAGSYNEQFF. The DNA of the CDR3 is TGTGCCAGTAGTGTGATTGGAGCGGGGTCCTACAATGAGCAGTTCTTC.

The chain recombines TRBV5-5 with TRBJ1-1; D call uncertain. The V end was cut by 4 bases, the J end by 1 base, with 8 bases between. Per the germline V gene, CDR1 is SGHKS and CDR2 is YYEKEE (reference sequence). This CDR3 spans 13 amino acids. This chain's CDR3 is CASSTYTNTEAFF. CDR3 DNA: TGTGCCAGCAGCACATACACGAACACTGAAGCTTTCTTT.

The J gene is TRBJ1-1, the V gene TRBV9; D gene ambiguous. V was trimmed by 3 bases and J by 1 base, leaving 25 bases between them. The germline V gene has CDR1 SGDLS and CDR2 YYNGEE. The CDR3 loop spans 19 amino acids. This CDR3 is CASSERGGKEGGRNTEAFF. The CDR3 DNA follows: TGTGCCAGCAGCGAAAGAGGAGGAAAAGAGGGTGGAAGGAACACTGAAGCTTTCTTT.

V gene TRBV10-3 combines with J gene TRBJ2-5; the match to TRBD1 covers 7 bases. The V gene end was trimmed by 10 bases and the J gene end by 5 bases; junction bases not matched to a gene: 13. The CDR3 runs 14 residues. CDR1 and CDR2 from the germline V gene are ENHRY and SYGVKD. CDR3 sequence: CATGATGQGETQYF. Here the CDR3 DNA reads TGTGCCACCGGCGCGACAGGGCAGGGGGAGACCCAGTACTTC.

CDR3: CASSNLGLAAQFF. The CDR3 nucleotides are TGTGCCAGTAGTAACCTGGGACTAGCGGCGCAGTTCTTC. This chain joins TRBV19 and TRBJ2-1; TRBD2 matches 11 bases. The ends lost 4 bases at V and 12 bases at J; junction bases unmatched: 5. The CDR3 runs 13 residues. Germline values: CDR1 LNHDA, CDR2 SQIVND (reference sequence).